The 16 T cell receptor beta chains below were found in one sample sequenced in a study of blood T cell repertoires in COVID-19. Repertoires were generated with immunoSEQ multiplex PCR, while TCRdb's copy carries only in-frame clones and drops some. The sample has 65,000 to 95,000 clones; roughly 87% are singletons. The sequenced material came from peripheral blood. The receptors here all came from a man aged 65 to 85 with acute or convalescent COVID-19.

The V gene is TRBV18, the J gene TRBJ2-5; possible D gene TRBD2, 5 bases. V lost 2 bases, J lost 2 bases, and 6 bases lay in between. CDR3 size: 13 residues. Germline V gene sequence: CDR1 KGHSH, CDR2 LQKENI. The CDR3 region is CASSPTGQETQYF. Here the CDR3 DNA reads TGTGCCAGCTCACCAACGGGACAAGAGACCCAGTACTTC.

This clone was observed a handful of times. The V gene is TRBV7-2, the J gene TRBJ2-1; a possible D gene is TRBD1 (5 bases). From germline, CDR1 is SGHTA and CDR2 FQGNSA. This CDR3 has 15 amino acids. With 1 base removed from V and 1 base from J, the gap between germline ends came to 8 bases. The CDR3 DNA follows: TGTGCCAGCAGCTTAGACGACAGTTCCTACAATGAGCAGTTCTTC. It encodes CASSLDDSSYNEQFF. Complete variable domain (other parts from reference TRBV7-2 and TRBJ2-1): GAGVSQSPSNKVTEKGKDVELRCDPISGHTALYWYRQSLGQGLEFLIYFQGNSAPDKSGLPSDRFSAERTGGSVSTLTIQRTQQEDSAVYLCASSLDDSSYNEQFFGPGTRLTVL.

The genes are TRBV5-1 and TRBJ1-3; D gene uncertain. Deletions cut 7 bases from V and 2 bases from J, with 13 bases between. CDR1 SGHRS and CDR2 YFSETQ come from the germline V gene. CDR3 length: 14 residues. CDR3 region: CASSPVNPGNTIYF. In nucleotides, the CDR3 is TGCGCCAGCTCCCCGGTGAACCCTGGAAACACCATATATTTT. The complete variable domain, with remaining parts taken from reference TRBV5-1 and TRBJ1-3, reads KAGVTQTPRYLIKTRGQQVTLSCSPISGHRSVSWYQQTPGQGLQFLFEYFSETQRNKGNFPGRFSGRQFSNSRSEMNVSTLELGDSALYLCASSPVNPGNTIYFGEGSWLTVV.

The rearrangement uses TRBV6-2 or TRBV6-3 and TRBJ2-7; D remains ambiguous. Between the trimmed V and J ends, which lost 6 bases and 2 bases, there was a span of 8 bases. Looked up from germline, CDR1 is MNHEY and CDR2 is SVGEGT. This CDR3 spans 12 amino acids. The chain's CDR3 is CASSSVTYEQYF. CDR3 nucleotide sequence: TGTGCCAGCAGCTCCGTAACCTACGAGCAGTACTTC.

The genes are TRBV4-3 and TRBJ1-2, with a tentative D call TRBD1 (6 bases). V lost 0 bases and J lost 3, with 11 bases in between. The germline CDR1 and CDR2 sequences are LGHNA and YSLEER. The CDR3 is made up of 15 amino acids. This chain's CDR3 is CASSQDRDTYYGYTF. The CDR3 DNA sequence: TGCGCCAGCAGCCAAGACCGGGACACATACTATGGCTACACCTTC.

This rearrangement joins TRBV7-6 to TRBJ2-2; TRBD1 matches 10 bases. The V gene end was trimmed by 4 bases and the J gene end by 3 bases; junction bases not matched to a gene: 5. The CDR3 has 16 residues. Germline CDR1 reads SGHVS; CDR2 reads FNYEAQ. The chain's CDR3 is CASSSGTGAYTGELFF. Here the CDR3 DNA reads TGTGCCAGCAGCTCCGGGACAGGGGCTTACACCGGGGAGCTGTTTTTT.

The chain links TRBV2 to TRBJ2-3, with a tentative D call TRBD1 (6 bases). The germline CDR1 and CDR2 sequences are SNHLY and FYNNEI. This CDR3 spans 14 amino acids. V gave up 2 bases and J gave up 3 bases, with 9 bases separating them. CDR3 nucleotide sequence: TGTGCCAGCAGTGAACTCACAGGGACAGATACGCAGTATTTT. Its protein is CASSELTGTDTQYF.

The CDR3 sequence is CASRPGTASNQPQHF. DNA of the CDR3: TGTGCCAGCAGGCCTGGGACAGCAAGCAATCAGCCCCAGCATTTT. This rearrangement joins TRBV6-6 to TRBJ1-5; 7 bases map to TRBD1. The CDR3 sequence is 15 residues long. Germline assignment: CDR1 MNHNY and CDR2 SVGAGI (reference sequence). V lost 6 bases, J lost 1 base, and 6 bases stayed unmatched.

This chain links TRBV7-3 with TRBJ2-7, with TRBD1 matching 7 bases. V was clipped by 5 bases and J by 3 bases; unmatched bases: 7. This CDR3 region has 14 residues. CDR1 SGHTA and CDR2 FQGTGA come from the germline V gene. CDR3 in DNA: TGTGCCAGCAGCGCAACGGGACAGTTCTACGAGCAGTACTTC. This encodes CASSATGQFYEQYF.

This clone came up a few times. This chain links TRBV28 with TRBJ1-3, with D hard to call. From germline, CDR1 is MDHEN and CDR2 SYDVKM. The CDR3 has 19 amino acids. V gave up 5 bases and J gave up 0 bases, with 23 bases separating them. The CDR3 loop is CASSLAPGRVASSGNTIYF. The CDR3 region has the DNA TGTGCCAGCAGTCTAGCTCCAGGAAGGGTCGCCAGCTCTGGAAACACCATATATTTT.

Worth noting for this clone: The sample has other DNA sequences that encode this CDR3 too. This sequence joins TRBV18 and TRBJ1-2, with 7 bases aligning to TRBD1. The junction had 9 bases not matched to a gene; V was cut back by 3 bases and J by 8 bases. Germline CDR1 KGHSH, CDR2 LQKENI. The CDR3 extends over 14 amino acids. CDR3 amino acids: CASSPLQGQRGYTF. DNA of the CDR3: TGTGCCAGCTCACCGTTACAGGGGCAGAGAGGCTACACCTTC.

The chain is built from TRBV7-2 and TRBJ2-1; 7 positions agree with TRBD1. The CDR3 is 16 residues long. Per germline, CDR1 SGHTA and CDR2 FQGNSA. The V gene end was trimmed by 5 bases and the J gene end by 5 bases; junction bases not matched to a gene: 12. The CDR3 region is CASSTQGQTTHNEQFF. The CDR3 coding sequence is TGTGCCAGCAGCACGCAGGGACAGACGACCCACAATGAGCAGTTCTTC.

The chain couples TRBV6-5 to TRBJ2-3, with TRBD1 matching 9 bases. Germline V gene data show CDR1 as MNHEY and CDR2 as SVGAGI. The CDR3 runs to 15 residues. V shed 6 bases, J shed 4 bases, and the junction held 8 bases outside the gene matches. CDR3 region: CASSRGTGRSDTQYF. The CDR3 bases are TGTGCCAGCAGCAGGGGGACAGGGCGCTCAGATACGCAGTATTTT.

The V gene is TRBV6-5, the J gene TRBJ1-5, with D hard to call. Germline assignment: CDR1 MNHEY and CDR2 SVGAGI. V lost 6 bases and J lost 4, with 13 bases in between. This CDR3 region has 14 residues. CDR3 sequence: CASSVIPVNQPQHF. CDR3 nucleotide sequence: TGTGCCAGCAGCGTTATTCCGGTTAATCAGCCCCAGCATTTT.

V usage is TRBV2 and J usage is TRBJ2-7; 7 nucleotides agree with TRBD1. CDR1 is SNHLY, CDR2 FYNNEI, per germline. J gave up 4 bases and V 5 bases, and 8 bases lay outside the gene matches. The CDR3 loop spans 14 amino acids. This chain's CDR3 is CASSSGRGQYEQYF. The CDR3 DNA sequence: TGTGCCAGCAGTTCCGGACGGGGACAGTACGAGCAGTACTTC.

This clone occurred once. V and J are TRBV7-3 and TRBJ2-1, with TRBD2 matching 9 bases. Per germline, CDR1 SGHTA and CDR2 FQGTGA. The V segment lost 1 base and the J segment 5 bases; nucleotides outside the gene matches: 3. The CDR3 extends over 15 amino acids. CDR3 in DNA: TGTGCCAGCAGCTTAAGTAGCGGGGGAAACAATGAGCAGTTCTTC. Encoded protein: CASSLSSGGNNEQFF.